The 9 T cell receptor beta chains given below trace back to one sample, sequenced in a study of T cell changes during pregnancy in multiple sclerosis. Clones were read by immunoSEQ multiplex PCR, and TCRdb kept only the in-frame ones, dropping some. The data hold roughly 77,000 clones, with roughly 92% observed a single time. The material was peripheral blood, obtained in the second trimester of pregnancy. These receptors all stem from a female donor with multiple sclerosis, enrolled in a pregnancy study.

The chain has TRBV7-9 and TRBJ2-3, with 9 bases fitting TRBD2. The germline CDR1 and CDR2 sequences are SEHNR and FQNEAQ (reference sequence). The CDR3 runs to 17 residues. The junction had 9 bases not matched to a gene; V was cut back by 1 base and J by 4 bases. CDR3 DNA sequence: TGTGCCAGCAGCTTAGGGCGGGAGGGACCACTTGCAGATACGCAGTATTTT. Translated, it gives CASSLGREGPLADTQYF.

The chain links TRBV6-1 to TRBJ1-3; TRBD1 agrees at 7 bases. Germline loops: CDR1 MNHNS, CDR2 SASEGT. The V segment lost 4 bases and the J segment 2 bases; nucleotides outside the gene matches: 2. The CDR3 runs 14 residues. CDR3 region: CASSATGTGNTIYF. As DNA, the CDR3 is TGTGCCAGCAGTGCGACAGGGACTGGAAACACCATATATTTT.

V is TRBV27 and J is TRBJ2-7; 12 nucleotides agree with TRBD1. Germline V gene lookup returns CDR1 MNHEY and CDR2 SMNVEV (reference sequence). This CDR3 has 16 residues. Trimming cost V 5 bases and J 4 bases; bases outside gene matches: 9. Here the CDR3 DNA reads TGTGCCAGCAGTGACGGGGGGACAGGGGGCCTTTACGAGCAGTACTTC. It yields the protein CASSDGGTGGLYEQYF.

V and J are TRBV4-3 and TRBJ2-2, with D maybe TRBD2 (5 bases). V lost 1 base and J lost 3, with 9 bases in between. The length of the CDR3 is 15 residues. CDR1 is LGHNA, CDR2 YSLEER, per germline. The CDR3 coding sequence is TGCGCCAGCAGCCAAGGCAGGACTTACACCGGGGAGCTGTTTTTT. Translating gives CASSQGRTYTGELFF.

This clone was detected only once. The chain uses TRBV4-1 and TRBJ2-7; the match to TRBD2 covers 10 bases. Losses at the gene ends were 1 base for V and 5 bases for J; bases not matched to a gene: 8. The CDR3 covers 16 residues. Germline V gene sequence: CDR1 MGHRA, CDR2 YSYEKL. The CDR3 region has the DNA TGCGCCAGCAGCCAAGTATCTAGCGGGGGCCTCAACGAGCAGTACTTC. Amino acids: CASSQVSSGGLNEQYF.

The chain carries TRBV4-2 and TRBJ2-1, with 7 bases fitting TRBD2. The CDR3 has 15 amino acids. V dropped 2 bases and J dropped 1; count of bases not matched to a gene: 2. The V gene's germline CDR1 is LGHNA and CDR2 YNFKEQ. The CDR3 loop is CASSQLAESYNEQFF. In nucleotides, the CDR3 is TGTGCCAGCAGCCAACTAGCGGAATCCTACAATGAGCAGTTCTTC.

This chain connects TRBV27 to TRBJ1-2; D is undetermined. The germline V gene encodes CDR1 MNHEY and CDR2 SMNVEV (reference sequence). This CDR3 is built from 16 residues. V was shortened by 5 bases and J by 3 bases, with 19 bases between the two germline ends. The CDR3 DNA reads as TGTGCCAGCAGTGCCTTTCGAGGGATGGGTCACTATGGCTACACCTTC. Its translation is CASSAFRGMGHYGYTF.

This clone was recorded once. The CDR3 DNA follows: TGTGCCAGCAGCCTTAGGGACAGGGGTTCTTTTGCAACTAATGAAAAACTGTTTTTT. Its protein is CASSLRDRGSFATNEKLFF. The chain employs TRBV7-8 and TRBJ1-4; 10 bases align to TRBD1. Germline V gives CDR1 SGHVS, CDR2 FQNEAQ. J lost 0 bases, V lost 5 bases, and 12 bases had no gene match. This CDR3 has 19 amino acids.

DNA of the CDR3: TGTGCCAGCAGCTCCGGGACAGGGATGGTGAACACTGAAGCTTTCTTT. Encoded protein: CASSSGTGMVNTEAFF. J is TRBJ1-1 and V is TRBV7-9, with TRBD1 identical over 9 bases. The V gene end was trimmed by 4 bases and the J gene end by 0 bases; junction bases not matched to a gene: 6. Germline CDR1 and CDR2: SEHNR and FQNEAQ (reference sequence). The CDR3 covers 16 residues.